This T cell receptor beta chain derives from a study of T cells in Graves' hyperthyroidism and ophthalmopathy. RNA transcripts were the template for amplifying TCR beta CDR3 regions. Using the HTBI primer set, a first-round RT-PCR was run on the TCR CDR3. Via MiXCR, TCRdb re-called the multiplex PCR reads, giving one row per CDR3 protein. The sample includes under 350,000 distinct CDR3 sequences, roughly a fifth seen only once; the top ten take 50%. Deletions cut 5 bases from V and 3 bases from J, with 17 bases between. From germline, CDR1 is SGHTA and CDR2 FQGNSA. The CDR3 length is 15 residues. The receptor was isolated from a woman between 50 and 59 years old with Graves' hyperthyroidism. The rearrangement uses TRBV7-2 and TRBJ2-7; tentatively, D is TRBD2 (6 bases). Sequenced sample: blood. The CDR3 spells CASSAEVGLIYEQYF. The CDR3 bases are TGTGCCAGCAGCGCAGAAGTGGGACTTATCTACGAGCAGTACTTC. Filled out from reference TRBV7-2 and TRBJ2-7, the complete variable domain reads GAGVSQSPSNKVTEKGKDVELRCDPISGHTALYWYRQSLGQGLEFLIYFQGNSAPDKSGLPSDRFSAERTGGSVSTLTIQRTQQEDSAVYLCASSAEVGLIYEQYFGPGTRLTVT.